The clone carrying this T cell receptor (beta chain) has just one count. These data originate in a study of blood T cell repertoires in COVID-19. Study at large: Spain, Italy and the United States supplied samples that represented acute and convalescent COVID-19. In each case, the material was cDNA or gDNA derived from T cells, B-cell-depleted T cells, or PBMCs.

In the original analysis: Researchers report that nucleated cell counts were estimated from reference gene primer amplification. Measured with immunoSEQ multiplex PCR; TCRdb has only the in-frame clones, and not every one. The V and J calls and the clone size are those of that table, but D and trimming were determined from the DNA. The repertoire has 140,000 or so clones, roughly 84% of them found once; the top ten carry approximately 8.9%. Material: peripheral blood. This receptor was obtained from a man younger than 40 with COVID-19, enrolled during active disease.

Here the CDR3 DNA reads TGTGCCAGCAGTGAAGCGCGGGCGGGAGTTAACGAGCAGTACTTC. This gives the protein CASSEARAGVNEQYF. The rearrangement joins TRBV2 to TRBJ2-7; 7 bases match TRBD2. Trimming at V came to 0 bases and at J to 5 bases, leaving 7 bases not matched to a gene. Germline V CDR1 and CDR2: SNHLY, FYNNEI. The CDR3 has 15 amino acids.